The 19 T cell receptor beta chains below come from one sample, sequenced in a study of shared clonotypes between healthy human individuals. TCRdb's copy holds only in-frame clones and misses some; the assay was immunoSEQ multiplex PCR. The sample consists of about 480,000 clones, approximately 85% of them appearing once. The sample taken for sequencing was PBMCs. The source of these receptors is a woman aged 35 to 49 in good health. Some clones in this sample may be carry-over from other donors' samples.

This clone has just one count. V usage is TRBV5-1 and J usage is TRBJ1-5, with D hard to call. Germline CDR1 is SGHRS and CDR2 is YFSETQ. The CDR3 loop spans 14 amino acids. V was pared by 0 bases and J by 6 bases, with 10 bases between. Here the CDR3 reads CASSLGTRGQPQHF. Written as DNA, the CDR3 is TGCGCCAGCAGCTTGGGAACGCGAGGTCAGCCCCAGCATTTT. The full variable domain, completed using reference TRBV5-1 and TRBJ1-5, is KAGVTQTPRYLIKTRGQQVTLSCSPISGHRSVSWYQQTPGQGLQFLFEYFSETQRNKGNFPGRFSGRQFSNSRSEMNVSTLELGDSALYLCASSLGTRGQPQHFGDGTRLSIL.

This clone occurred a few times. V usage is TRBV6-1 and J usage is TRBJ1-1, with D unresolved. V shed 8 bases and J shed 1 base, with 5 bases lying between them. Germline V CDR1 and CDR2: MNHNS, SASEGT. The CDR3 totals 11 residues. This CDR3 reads CASEENTEAFF. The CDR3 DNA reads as TGTGCCAGCGAAGAGAACACTGAAGCTTTCTTT.

The CDR3 coding sequence is TGTGCCAGCAGTGAAGCCCAGGGCTACGAGCAGTACTTC. Protein product: CASSEAQGYEQYF. The chain has TRBV2 and TRBJ2-7, with D tentatively TRBD1 (5 bases). CDR1 and CDR2 from the germline V gene are SNHLY and FYNNEI. The length of the CDR3 is 13 residues. Trimming removed 0 bases at V and 3 bases at J, with 6 bases between.

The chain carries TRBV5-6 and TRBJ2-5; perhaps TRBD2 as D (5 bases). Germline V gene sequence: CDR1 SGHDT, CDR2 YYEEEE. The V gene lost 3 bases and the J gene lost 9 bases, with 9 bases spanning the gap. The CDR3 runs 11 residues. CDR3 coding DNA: TGTGCCAGCAGCTCTGCGAGGGCCCAGTACTTC. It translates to CASSSARAQYF.

This chain's CDR3 is CASRLSLYVGEDQETQYF. DNA for the CDR3: TGTGCCAGCAGACTTAGCTTATATGTGGGAGAGGACCAAGAGACCCAGTACTTC. The chain is built from TRBV7-8 and TRBJ2-5; D may be TRBD2 (5 bases). With 6 bases removed from V and 0 bases from J, the gap between germline ends came to 23 bases. This CDR3 is built from 18 residues. Germline V gene lookup returns CDR1 SGHVS and CDR2 FQNEAQ.

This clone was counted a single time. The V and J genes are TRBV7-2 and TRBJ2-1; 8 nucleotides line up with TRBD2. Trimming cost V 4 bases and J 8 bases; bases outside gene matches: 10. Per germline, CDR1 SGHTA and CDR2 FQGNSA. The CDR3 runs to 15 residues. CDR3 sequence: CASSSKGTSIHEQFF. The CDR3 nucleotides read TGTGCCAGCAGCTCCAAAGGGACTAGTATACATGAGCAGTTCTTC. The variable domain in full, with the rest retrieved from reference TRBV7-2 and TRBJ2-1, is GAGVSQSPSNKVTEKGKDVELRCDPISGHTALYWYRQSLGQGLEFLIYFQGNSAPDKSGLPSDRFSAERTGGSVSTLTIQRTQQEDSAVYLCASSSKGTSIHEQFFGPGTRLTVL.

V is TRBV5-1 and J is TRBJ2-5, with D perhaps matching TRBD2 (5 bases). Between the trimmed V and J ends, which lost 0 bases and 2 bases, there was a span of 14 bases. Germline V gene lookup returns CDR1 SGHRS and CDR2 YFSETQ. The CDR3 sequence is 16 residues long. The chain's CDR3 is CASSLGSGNGQETQYF. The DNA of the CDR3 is TGCGCCAGCAGCTTGGGGTCGGGGAATGGGCAAGAGACCCAGTACTTC. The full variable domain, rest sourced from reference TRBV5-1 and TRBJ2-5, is KAGVTQTPRYLIKTRGQQVTLSCSPISGHRSVSWYQQTPGQGLQFLFEYFSETQRNKGNFPGRFSGRQFSNSRSEMNVSTLELGDSALYLCASSLGSGNGQETQYFGPGTRLLVL.

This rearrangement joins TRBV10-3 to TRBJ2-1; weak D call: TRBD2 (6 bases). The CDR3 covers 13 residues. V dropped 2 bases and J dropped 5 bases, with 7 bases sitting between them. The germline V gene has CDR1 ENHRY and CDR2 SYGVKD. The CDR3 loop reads CAISEGLNNEQFF. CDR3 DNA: TGTGCCATCAGTGAGGGACTAAACAATGAGCAGTTCTTC.

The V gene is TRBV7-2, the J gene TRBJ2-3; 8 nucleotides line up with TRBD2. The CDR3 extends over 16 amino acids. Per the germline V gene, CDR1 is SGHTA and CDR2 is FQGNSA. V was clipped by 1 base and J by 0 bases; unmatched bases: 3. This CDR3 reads CASSLGSGSSTDTQYF. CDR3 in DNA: TGTGCCAGCAGCTTAGGAAGCGGGAGTAGCACAGATACGCAGTATTTT.

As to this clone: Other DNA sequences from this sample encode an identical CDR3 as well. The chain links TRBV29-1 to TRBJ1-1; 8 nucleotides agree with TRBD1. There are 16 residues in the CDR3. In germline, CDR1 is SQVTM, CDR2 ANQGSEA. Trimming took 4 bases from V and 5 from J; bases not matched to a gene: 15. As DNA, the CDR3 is TGCAGCGTTGGACCTCGGGACAGGAGGTTTGAAACTGAAGCTTTCTTT. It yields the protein CSVGPRDRRFETEAFF.

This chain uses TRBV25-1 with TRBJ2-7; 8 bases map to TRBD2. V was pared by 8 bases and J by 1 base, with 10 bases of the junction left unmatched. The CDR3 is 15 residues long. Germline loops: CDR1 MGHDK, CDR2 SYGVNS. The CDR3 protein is CASWGPGLESYEQYF. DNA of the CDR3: TGTGCCAGCTGGGGTCCGGGACTAGAATCCTACGAGCAGTACTTC.

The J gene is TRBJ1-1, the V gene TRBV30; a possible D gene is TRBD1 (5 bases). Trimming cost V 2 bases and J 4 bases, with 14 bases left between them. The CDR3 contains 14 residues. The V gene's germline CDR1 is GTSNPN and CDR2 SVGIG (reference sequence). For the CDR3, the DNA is TGTGCCTGGAGTATCACCTTGGGGGGCACTGAAGCTTTCTTT. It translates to CAWSITLGGTEAFF.

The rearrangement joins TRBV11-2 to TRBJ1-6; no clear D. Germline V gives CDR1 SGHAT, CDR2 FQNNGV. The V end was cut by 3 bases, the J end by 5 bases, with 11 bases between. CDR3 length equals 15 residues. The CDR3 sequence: CASSLGLAHNSPLHF. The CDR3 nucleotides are TGTGCCAGCAGCTTGGGATTGGCCCATAATTCACCCCTCCACTTT.

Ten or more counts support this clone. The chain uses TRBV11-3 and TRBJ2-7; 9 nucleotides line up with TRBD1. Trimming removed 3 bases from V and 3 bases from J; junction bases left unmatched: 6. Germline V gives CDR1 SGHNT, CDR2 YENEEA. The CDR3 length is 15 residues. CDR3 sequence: CASSLSGQGHYEQYF. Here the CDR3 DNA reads TGTGCCAGCAGCTTGTCCGGACAGGGGCACTACGAGCAGTACTTC. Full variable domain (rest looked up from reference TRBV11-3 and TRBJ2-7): EAGVVQSPRYKIIEKKQPVAFWCNPISGHNTLYWYLQNLGQGPELLIRYENEEAVDDSQLPKDRFSAERLKGVDSTLKIQPAELGDSAVYLCASSLSGQGHYEQYFGPGTRLTVT.

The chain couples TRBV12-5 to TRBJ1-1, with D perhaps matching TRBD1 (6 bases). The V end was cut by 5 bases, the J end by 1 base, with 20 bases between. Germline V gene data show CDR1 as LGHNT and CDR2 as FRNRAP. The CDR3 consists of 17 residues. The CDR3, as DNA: TGTGCTAGTGGTCAAAACCTCGGCGACAGGAGGAACACTGAAGCTTTCTTT. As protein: CASGQNLGDRRNTEAFF.

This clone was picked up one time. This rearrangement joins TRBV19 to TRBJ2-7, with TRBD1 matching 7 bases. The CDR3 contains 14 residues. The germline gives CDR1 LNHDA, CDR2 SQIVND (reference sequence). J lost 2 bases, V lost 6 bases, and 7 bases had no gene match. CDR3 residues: CASSNTGDTYEQYF. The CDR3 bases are TGTGCCAGTAGCAACACAGGGGACACCTACGAGCAGTACTTC. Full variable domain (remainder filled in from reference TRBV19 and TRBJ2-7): DGGITQSPKYLFRKEGQNVTLSCEQNLNHDAMYWYRQDPGQGLRLIYYSQIVNDFQKGDIAEGYSVSREKKESFPLTVTSAQKNPTAFYLCASSNTGDTYEQYFGPGTRLTVT.

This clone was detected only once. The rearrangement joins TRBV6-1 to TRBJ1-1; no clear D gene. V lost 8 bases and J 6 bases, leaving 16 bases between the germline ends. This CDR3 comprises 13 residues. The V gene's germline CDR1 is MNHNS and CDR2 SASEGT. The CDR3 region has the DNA TGTGCCAGCCGCGCCGGGAACGACGCTGAAGCTTTCTTT. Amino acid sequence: CASRAGNDAEAFF.

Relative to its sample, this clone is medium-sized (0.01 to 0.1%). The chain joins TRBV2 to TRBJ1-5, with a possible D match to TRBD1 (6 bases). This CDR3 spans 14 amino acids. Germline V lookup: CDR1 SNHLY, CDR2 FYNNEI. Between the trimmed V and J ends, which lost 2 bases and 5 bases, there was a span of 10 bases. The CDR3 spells CASSELDSDQPQHF. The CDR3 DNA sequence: TGTGCCAGCAGTGAATTGGACAGCGATCAGCCCCAGCATTTT. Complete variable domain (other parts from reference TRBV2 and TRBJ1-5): EPEVTQTPSHQVTQMGQEVILRCVPISNHLYFYWYRQILGQKVEFLVSFYNNEISEKSEIFDDQFSVERPDGSNFTLKIRSTKLEDSAMYFCASSELDSDQPQHFGDGTRLSIL.

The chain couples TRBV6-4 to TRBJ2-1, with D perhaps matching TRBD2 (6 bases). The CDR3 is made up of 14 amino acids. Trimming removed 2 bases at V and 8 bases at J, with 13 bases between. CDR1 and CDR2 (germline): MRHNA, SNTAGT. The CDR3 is CASSDGREADEQFF. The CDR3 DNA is TGTGCCAGCAGTGACGGGCGGGAAGCGGATGAGCAGTTCTTC.